Listed below are T cell receptor beta chains from one sample, sequenced in a study of T cell responses to AZD1222 COVID-19 vaccine. Profiled with immunoSEQ multiplex PCR; TCRdb holds only in-frame clones, not every one. Among approximately 110,000 clones, 88% were seen once, and the ten largest hold roughly 4%. The sequences come from peripheral blood, collected on day 0 of AZD1222 vaccination. These receptors were taken from an adult in good health. Each CDR3 is given without its conserved first and last residue.

TRBJ1-1,TRBV6-5,ASRNFGQGF
TRBJ1-3,TRBV4-3,ASSQGLRVENTIY
TRBJ2-5,TRBV19,ASSNLRGGVETQY
TRBJ1-3,TRBV7-2,ASSLVGTGSGNTIY
TRBJ2-7,TRBV6-5,ASKAGASLREQY
TRBJ2-3,TRBV20-1,SASRSLTDTQY
TRBJ2-5,TRBV3-1/TRBV3-2,ASSQEILQQETQY
TRBJ2-7,TRBV30,AWMPGRISYEQY
TRBJ2-3,TRBV3-1/TRBV3-2,ASSHSAGDTQY
TRBJ1-5,TRBV5-8,ASSFGYSNQPQH
TRBJ1-6,TRBV7-9,ASSQGQGNSPLH
TRBJ1-2,TRBV28,ASSPFRAGYGYT
TRBJ2-5,TRBV6-2/TRBV6-3,ASSLAPQETQY
TRBJ1-1,TRBV9,ASSVAPQTGDPEAF
TRBJ1-1,TRBV30,AWSVRGGGTEAF
TRBJ2-2,TRBV7-8,ASSLIVGTGGTGELF
TRBJ1-1,TRBV5-4,ASSLSRGSHTEAF
TRBJ1-2,TRBV7-9,ASSLGGQGADYGYT
TRBJ2-7,TRBV19,ASSIGGSEQY
TRBJ1-6,TRBV7-9,ASNRDSDHSPLH
TRBJ1-1,TRBV11-2,ASSLDSQVAEAF
TRBJ2-3,TRBV19,ASSPDRRKDTQY
TRBJ1-2,TRBV4-1,ASSQASANYGYT
TRBJ2-5,TRBV23-1,ASSQSPGRGGETQY
TRBJ1-3,TRBV3-1/TRBV3-2,ASSQPLSGNTIY
TRBJ2-4,TRBV5-1,ASSLRGDGDLAKNIQY
TRBJ2-5,TRBV11-3,ASSSVGGGNQETQY
TRBJ2-1,TRBV24-1,ATSDENLSGTYNEQF
TRBJ2-5,TRBV9,ASSLIGTQETQY
TRBJ1-1,TRBV7-3,ASSLAGGNTEAF
TRBJ2-7,TRBV29-1,SVEEGPREY
TRBJ1-5,TRBV10-3,AISESGQGISNQPQH
TRBJ2-3,TRBV19,ASRGGRAASTDTQY
TRBJ1-2,TRBV5-1,ASSLEPRDRRYGYT
TRBJ2-7,TRBV11-3,ASSLGGSYEQY
TRBJ1-2,TRBV5-1,ASLGTGNGYT
TRBJ1-4,TRBV4-3,ASSQDMAFDEKLF
TRBJ1-1,TRBV27,ASSLRQMNTEAF
TRBJ1-1,TRBV24-1,ATSDSVATEAF
TRBJ2-2,TRBV9,ASSVTGGPNTGELF
TRBJ2-5,TRBV5-4,ASSRQGSLETQY
TRBJ2-7,TRBV30,AWSASGAVPYEQY
TRBJ1-5,TRBV7-3,ASSPDGLSNQPQH
TRBJ2-5,TRBV19,ASSNPRAVGETQY
TRBJ2-3,TRBV5-1,ASSSTDYRTDTQY
TRBJ1-2,TRBV30,AWSEGGPNYGYT
TRBJ2-3,TRBV6-5,ASSYRARTDTQY
TRBJ1-5,TRBV6-5,ASRLRGHPSNQPQH
TRBJ1-2,TRBV28,ASSFSGASYGYT
TRBJ1-4,TRBV10-3,ATKTTGATNEKLF
TRBJ1-1,TRBV24-1,ATSDAAATEAF
TRBJ2-1,TRBV5-1,ASSSGTSSLSSYNEQF
TRBJ1-3,TRBV5-4,ASSKNRGLDSGNTIY
TRBJ2-7,TRBV14,ASSSDRGGYEQY
TRBJ2-2,TRBV6-5,ASSTITGAGELF
TRBJ1-2,TRBV4-3,ASSPFPGTGNYGYT
TRBJ1-1,TRBV5-1,ASSLGQGSNTEAF
TRBJ2-5,TRBV4-1,ASSQGGTGILKETQY
TRBJ2-3,TRBV7-9,ASRTADTQY